Each of the 9 T cell receptor beta chains below was sequenced from the same sample in a study of blood T cell repertoires in COVID-19. Produced via immunoSEQ multiplex PCR; TCRdb's table is partial and in-frame only. This table holds about 400,000 clones, 85% to 90% found once. Sequences were obtained from PBMCs or T cells enriched from blood (not recorded which). The receptors derive from a woman in her forties or fifties who had recovered from COVID-19.

V and J are TRBV28 and TRBJ1-1; the D is unclear. The CDR3 length is 12 residues. With 5 bases removed from V and 7 bases from J, the gap between germline ends came to 11 bases. CDR1 is MDHEN and CDR2 is SYDVKM in the germline V gene. The CDR3 reads CASSAPTGEAFF. The CDR3 bases are TGTGCCAGCAGTGCTCCGACGGGTGAAGCTTTCTTT.

The chain joins TRBV7-9 to TRBJ2-5, with 7 bases identical to TRBD1. CDR1 and CDR2 from the germline V gene are SEHNR and FQNEAQ (reference sequence). The ends lost 5 bases at V and 5 bases at J; junction bases unmatched: 5. This CDR3 is built from 13 residues. The CDR3: CASSRRDSETQYF. The CDR3 DNA reads TGTGCCAGCAGCCGCAGGGACAGTGAGACCCAGTACTTC. The full variable domain, rest sourced from reference TRBV7-9 and TRBJ2-5, is DTGVSQNPRHKITKRGQNVTFRCDPISEHNRLYWYRQTLGQGPEFLTYFQNEAQLEKSRLLSDRFSAERPKGSFSTLEIQRTEQGDSAMYLCASSRRDSETQYFGPGTRLLVL.

This clone was seen once. The chain is built from TRBV6-1 and TRBJ1-5; D may be TRBD1 (6 bases). Deletions cut 0 bases from V and 2 bases from J, with 11 bases between. This CDR3 region has 16 residues. The germline gives CDR1 MNHNS, CDR2 SASEGT. CDR3 sequence reads: CASSEARRGGNQPQHF. In DNA, the CDR3 is TGTGCCAGCAGTGAAGCGCGCAGGGGAGGCAATCAGCCCCAGCATTTT.

The gene calls are TRBV6-5 and TRBJ1-4, with D uncertain. CDR1 and CDR2 from the germline V gene are MNHEY and SVGAGI. V gave up 6 bases and J gave up 3 bases, with 8 bases separating them. The CDR3 loop spans 13 amino acids. DNA of the CDR3: TGTGCCAGCAGATCCCTAGCTAATGAAAAACTGTTTTTT. Translating it yields CASRSLANEKLFF.

The V gene is TRBV5-5, the J gene TRBJ2-3; tentative D call: TRBD2 (5 bases). The V end was cut by 0 bases, the J end by 0 bases, with 5 bases between. CDR1 and CDR2 (germline): SGHKS, YYEKEE (reference sequence). There are 14 residues in the CDR3. For the CDR3, the DNA is TGTGCCAGCAGCTTGGAGCGGAGCACAGATACGCAGTATTTT. Its protein product is CASSLERSTDTQYF.

The chain combines TRBV7-8 with TRBJ1-2; 8 positions match TRBD1. Germline V lookup: CDR1 SGHVS, CDR2 FQNEAQ. Trimming took 1 base from V and 8 from J; bases not matched to a gene: 18. The CDR3 is 18 amino acids. The CDR3 reads CASSLDYVHGTGVDGYTF. CDR3 nucleotides: TGTGCCAGCAGCTTAGACTATGTACACGGGACAGGAGTAGACGGCTACACCTTC.

This clone was picked up one time. A junction end diverges from the germline sequence, so it may reflect a read error. The rearrangement joins TRBV30 to TRBJ2-3, with D possibly TRBD2 on 5 matching bases. Germline V lookup: CDR1 GTSNPN, CDR2 SVGIG (reference sequence). The CDR3 totals 13 residues. As DNA, the CDR3 is TGTGCCTGGAGTGCTGGGAGCAAAGATACGCAGTATTTT. Protein product: CAWSAGSKDTQYF.

On this clone: Since the CDR3 does not end with the conserved phenylalanine or tryptophan, this likely comes from a read error. Because the CDR3's place on the DNA is in doubt, the DNA is left out and the CDR3 is given as listed by TCRdb. The V call is TRBV6-1, the J call TRBJ1-2. From its first to its last residue, the CDR3 has 10 amino acids. The V gene's germline CDR1 is MNHNS and CDR2 SASEGT. The CDR3 loop is CASSEAGVLA.

V is TRBV5-1 and J is TRBJ1-6; tentatively, D is TRBD1 (6 bases). CDR1 SGHRS and CDR2 YFSETQ come from the germline V gene. The V end lost 5 bases, the J end lost 4 bases, and 13 bases lay between the germline ends. The CDR3 covers 15 residues. The CDR3 loop reads CASSGAGQYNSPLHF. The DNA of the CDR3 is TGCGCCAGCAGTGGGGCTGGACAGTATAATTCACCCCTCCACTTT.